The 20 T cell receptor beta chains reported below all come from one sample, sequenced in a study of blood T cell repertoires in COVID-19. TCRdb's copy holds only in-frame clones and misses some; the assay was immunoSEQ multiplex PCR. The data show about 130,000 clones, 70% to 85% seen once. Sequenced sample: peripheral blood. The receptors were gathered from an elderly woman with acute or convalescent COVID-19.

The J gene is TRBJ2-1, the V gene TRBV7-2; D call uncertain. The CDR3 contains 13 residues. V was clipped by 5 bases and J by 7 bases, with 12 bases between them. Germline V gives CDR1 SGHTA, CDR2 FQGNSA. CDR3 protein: CASSPSRQNEQFF. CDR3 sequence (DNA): TGTGCCAGCAGCCCCTCTAGGCAGAATGAGCAGTTCTTC. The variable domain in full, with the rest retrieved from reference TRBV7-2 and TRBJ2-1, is GAGVSQSPSNKVTEKGKDVELRCDPISGHTALYWYRQSLGQGLEFLIYFQGNSAPDKSGLPSDRFSAERTGGSVSTLTIQRTQQEDSAVYLCASSPSRQNEQFFGPGTRLTVL.

The CDR3 is CASSFAGVHEQYF. The DNA for the CDR3 is TGTGCCAGCAGCTTCGCGGGAGTCCACGAGCAGTACTTC. The rearrangement joins TRBV7-9 to TRBJ2-7; 7 positions agree with TRBD2. Unmatched junction bases numbered 4, after V lost 3 bases and J lost 5 bases. Germline V lookup: CDR1 SEHNR, CDR2 FQNEAQ (reference sequence). CDR3 size: 13 residues.

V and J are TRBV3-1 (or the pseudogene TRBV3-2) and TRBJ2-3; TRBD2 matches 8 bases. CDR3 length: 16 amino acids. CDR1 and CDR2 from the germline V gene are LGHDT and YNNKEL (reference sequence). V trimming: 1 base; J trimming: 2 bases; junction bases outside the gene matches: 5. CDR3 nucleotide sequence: TGTGCCAGCAGCCAAGCGGCAGCGGGGGACACAGATACGCAGTATTTT. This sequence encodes CASSQAAAGDTDTQYF.

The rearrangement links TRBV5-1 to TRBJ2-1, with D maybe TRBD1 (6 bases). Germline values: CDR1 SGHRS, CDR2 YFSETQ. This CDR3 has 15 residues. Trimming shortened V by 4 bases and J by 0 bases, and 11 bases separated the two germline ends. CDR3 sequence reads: CASSLQGGSYNEQFF. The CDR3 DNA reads TGCGCCAGCAGCCTACAAGGGGGCTCCTACAATGAGCAGTTCTTC. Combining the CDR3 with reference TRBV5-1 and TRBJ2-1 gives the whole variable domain KAGVTQTPRYLIKTRGQQVTLSCSPISGHRSVSWYQQTPGQGLQFLFEYFSETQRNKGNFPGRFSGRQFSNSRSEMNVSTLELGDSALYLCASSLQGGSYNEQFFGPGTRLTVL.

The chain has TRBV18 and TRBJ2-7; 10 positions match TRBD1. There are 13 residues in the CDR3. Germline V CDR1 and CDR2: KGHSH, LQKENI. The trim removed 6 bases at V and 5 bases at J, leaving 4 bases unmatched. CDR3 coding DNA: TGTGCCAGCTCTCGGGACAGGGGTGACGAGCAGTACTTC. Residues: CASSRDRGDEQYF.

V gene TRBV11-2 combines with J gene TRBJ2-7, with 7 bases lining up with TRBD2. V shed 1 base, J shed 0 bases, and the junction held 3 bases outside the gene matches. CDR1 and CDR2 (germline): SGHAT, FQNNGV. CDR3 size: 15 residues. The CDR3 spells CASSLGGGSSYEQYF. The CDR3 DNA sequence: TGTGCCAGCAGCTTAGGAGGCGGGAGCTCCTACGAGCAGTACTTC.

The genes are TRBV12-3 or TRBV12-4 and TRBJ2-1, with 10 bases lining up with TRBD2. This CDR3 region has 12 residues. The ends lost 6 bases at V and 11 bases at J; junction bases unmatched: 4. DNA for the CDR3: TGTGCCAGCAGGGGACTAGCGAGAAAGCAGTTCTTC. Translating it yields CASRGLARKQFF.

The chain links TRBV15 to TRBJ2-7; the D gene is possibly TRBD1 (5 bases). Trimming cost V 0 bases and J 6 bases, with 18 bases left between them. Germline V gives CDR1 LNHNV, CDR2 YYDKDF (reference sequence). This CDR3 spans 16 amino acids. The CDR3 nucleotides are TGTGCCACCAGCAGAGATCCCCAGGGATGGATGGTCGAGCAGTACTTC. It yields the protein CATSRDPQGWMVEQYF.

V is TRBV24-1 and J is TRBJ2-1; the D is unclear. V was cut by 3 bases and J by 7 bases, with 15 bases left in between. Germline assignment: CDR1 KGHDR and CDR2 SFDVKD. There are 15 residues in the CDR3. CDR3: CATSDPAHPRNEQFF. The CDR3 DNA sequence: TGTGCCACCAGTGATCCGGCCCACCCGAGGAATGAGCAGTTCTTC.

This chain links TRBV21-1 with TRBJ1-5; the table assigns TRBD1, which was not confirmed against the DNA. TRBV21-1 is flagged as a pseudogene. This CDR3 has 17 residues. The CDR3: CASSKVWTGPSNQPQHF. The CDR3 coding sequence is TGTGCCAGCAGCAAAGTCTGGACAGGGCCCAGCAATCAGCCCCAGCATTTT.

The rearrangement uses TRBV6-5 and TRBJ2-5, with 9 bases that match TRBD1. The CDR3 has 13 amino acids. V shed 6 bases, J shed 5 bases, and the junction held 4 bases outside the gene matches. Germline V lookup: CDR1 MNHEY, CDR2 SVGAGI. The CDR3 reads CASRTGGSETQYF. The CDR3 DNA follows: TGTGCCAGCAGAACAGGGGGCTCGGAGACCCAGTACTTC.

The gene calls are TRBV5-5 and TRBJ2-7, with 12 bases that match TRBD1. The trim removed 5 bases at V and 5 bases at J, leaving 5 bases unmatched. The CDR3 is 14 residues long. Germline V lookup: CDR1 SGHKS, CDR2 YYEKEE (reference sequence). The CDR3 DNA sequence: TGTGCCAGCAGACCGGGACAGGGGGCTAACGAGCAGTACTTC. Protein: CASRPGQGANEQYF.

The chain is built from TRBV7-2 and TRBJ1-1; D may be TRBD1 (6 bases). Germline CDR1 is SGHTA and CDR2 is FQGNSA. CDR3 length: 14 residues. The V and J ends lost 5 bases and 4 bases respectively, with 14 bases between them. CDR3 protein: CASSPQGSATEAFF. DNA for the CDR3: TGTGCCAGCAGCCCCCAGGGGTCGGCCACTGAAGCTTTCTTT.

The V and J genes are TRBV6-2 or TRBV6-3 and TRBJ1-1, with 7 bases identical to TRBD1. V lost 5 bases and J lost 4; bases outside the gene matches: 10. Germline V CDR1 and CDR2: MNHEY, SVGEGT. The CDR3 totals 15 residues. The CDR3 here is CASSPPLTGSTEAFF. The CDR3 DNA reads TGTGCCAGCAGTCCACCCCTGACAGGGAGCACTGAAGCTTTCTTT.

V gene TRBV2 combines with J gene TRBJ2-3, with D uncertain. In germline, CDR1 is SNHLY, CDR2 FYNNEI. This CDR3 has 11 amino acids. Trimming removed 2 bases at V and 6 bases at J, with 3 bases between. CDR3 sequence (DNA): TGTGCCAGCAGTGAACTTGATACGCAGTATTTT. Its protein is CASSELDTQYF.

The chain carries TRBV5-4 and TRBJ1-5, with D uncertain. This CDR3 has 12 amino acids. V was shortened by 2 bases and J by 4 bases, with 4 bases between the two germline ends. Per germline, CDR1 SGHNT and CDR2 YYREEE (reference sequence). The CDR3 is CASSLENQPQHF. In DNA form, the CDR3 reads TGTGCCAGCAGCTTAGAGAATCAGCCCCAGCATTTT.

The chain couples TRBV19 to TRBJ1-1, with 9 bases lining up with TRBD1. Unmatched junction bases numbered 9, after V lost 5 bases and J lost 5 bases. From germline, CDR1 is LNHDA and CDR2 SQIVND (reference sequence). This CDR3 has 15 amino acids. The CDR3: CASSPMTGGLTEAFF. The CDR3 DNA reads TGTGCCAGTAGTCCTATGACAGGGGGTCTTACTGAAGCTTTCTTT.

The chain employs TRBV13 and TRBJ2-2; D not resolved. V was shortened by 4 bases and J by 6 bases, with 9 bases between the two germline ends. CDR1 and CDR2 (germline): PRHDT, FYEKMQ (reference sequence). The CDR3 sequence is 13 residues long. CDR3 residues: CASSYRRAGELFF. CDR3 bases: TGTGCCAGCAGCTACCGCCGAGCCGGGGAGCTGTTTTTT.

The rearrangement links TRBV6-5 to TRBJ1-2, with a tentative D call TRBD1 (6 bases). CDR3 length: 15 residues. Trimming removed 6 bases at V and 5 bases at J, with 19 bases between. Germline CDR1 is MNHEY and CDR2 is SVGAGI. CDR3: CASREAGGVPYGYTF. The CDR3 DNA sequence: TGTGCCAGCAGAGAGGCGGGGGGCGTCCCTTATGGCTACACCTTC.

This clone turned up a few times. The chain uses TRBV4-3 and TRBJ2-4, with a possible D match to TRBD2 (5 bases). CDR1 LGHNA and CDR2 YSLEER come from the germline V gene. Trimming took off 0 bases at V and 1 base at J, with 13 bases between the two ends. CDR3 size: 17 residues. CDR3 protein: CASSQDIGVRAKNIQYF. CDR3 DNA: TGCGCCAGCAGCCAAGATATCGGGGTAAGGGCCAAAAACATTCAGTACTTC.